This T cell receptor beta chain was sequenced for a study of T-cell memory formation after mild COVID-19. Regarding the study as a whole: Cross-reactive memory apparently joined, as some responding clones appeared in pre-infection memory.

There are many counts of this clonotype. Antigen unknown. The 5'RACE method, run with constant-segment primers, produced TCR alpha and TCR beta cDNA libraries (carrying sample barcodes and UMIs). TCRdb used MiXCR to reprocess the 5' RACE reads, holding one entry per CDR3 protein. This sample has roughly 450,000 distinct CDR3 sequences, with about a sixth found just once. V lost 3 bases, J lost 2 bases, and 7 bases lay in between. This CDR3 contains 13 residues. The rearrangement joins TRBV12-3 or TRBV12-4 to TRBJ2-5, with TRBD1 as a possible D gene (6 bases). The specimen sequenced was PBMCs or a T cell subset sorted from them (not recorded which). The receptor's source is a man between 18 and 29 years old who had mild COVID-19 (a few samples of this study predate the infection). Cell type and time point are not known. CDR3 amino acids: CASSFQGQETQYF. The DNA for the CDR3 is TGTGCCAGCAGTTTCCAGGGGCAAGAGACCCAGTACTTC.